Described below is a single T cell receptor beta chain sequence and its context. Germline CDR1 reads SGHDT; CDR2 reads YYEEEE. The CDR3 covers 16 residues. V shed 2 bases, J shed 8 bases, and the junction held 12 bases outside the gene matches. The data belong to a study of PD-1 blockade in mismatch repair-deficient tumors. Clones were sequenced by immunoSEQ multiplex PCR, and TCRdb holds only the in-frame ones, with some missing. The data hold over 100,000 clones, with roughly 80% observed a single time. The TCR was taken from an adult with mismatch repair-deficient cancer. V usage is TRBV5-6 and J usage is TRBJ1-4; 7 nucleotides match TRBD1. The material was peripheral blood, obtained just over 59 weeks after starting pembrolizumab. CDR3 sequence (DNA): TGTGCCAGCAGCTTCGGAGGGGGCGGTAAGAGCGAAAAACTGTTTTTT. Amino acid sequence: CASSFGGGGKSEKLFF.